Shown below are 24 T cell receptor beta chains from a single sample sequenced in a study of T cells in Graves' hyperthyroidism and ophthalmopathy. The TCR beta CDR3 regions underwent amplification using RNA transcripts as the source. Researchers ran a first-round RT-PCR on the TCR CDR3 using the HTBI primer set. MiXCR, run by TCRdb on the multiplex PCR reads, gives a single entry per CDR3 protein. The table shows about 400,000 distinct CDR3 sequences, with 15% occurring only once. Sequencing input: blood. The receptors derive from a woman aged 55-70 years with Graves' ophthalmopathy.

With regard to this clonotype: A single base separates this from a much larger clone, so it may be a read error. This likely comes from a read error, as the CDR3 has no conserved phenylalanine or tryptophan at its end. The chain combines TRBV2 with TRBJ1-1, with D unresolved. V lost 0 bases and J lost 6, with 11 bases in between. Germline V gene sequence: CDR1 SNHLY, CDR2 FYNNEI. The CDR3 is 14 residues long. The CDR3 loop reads CASSEALRAAEAFL. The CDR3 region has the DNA TGTGCCAGCAGTGAAGCGCTTCGGGCGGCTGAAGCTTTCCTT.

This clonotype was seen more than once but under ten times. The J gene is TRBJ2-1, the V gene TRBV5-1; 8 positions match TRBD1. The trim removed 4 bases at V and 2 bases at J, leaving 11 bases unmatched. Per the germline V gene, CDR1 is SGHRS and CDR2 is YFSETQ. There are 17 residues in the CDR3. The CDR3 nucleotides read TGCGCCAGCAGCCCCGAGGGTGTCAGGGGGCCCTACAATGAGCAGTTCTTC. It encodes CASSPEGVRGPYNEQFF.

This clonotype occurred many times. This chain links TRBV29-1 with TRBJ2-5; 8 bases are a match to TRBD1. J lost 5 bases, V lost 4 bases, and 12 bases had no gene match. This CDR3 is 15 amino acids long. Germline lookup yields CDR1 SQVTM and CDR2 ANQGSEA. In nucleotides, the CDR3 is TGCAGCGTTGGGGCGGACAGGGCCCCGGGGGAGACCCAGTACTTC. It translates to CSVGADRAPGETQYF.

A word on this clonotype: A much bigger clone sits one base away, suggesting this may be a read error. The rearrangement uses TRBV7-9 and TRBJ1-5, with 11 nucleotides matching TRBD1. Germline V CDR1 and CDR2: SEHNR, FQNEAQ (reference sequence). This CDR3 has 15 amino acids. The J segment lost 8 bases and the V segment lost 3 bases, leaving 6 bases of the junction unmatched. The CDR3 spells CASSLRGTGGEPQHF. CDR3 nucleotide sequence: TGTGCCAGCAGCTTGAGGGGGACAGGGGGTGAGCCCCAGCATTTT.

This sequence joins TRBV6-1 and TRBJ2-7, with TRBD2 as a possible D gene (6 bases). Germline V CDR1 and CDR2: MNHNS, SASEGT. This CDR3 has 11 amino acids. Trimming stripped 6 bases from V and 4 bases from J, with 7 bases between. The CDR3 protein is CASSREYEQYF. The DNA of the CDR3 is TGTGCCAGCAGCCGGGAGTACGAGCAGTACTTC.

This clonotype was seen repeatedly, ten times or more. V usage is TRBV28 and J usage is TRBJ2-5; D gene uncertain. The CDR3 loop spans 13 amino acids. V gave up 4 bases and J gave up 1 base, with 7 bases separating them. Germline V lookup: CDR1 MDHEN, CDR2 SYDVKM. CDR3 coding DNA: TGTGCCAGCAGTTCCCTCATCCAAGAGACCCAGTACTTC. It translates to CASSSLIQETQYF.

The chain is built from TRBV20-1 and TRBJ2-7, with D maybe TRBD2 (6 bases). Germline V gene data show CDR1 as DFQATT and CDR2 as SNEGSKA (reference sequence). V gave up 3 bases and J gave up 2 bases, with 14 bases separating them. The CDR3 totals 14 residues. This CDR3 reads CSARVAVSTYEQYF. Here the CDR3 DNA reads TGCAGTGCTAGGGTAGCGGTCTCAACCTACGAGCAGTACTTC.

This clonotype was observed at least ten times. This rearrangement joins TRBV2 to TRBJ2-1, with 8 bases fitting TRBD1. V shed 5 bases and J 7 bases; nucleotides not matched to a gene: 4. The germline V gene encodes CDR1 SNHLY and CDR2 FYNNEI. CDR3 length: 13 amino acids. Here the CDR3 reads CASSRTGTNEQFF. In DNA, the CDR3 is TGTGCCAGCAGTCGGACAGGGACGAATGAGCAGTTCTTC.

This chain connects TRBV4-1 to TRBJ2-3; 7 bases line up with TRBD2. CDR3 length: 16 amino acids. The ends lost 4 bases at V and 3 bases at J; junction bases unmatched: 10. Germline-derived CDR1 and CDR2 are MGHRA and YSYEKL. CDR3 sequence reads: CASSRIGGRVTDTQYF. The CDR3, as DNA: TGCGCCAGCAGCCGAATTGGGGGGAGGGTTACAGATACGCAGTATTTT.

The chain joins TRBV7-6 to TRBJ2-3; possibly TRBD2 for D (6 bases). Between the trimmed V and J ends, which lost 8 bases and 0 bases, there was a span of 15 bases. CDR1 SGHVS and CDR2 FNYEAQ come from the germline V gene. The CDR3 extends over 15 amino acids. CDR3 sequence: CASHSGTESTDTQYF. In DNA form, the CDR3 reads TGTGCCAGCCACTCCGGGACTGAGAGCACAGATACGCAGTATTTT.

The CDR3 DNA follows: TGTGCCAGCAGTTCCCATGGCGGCGGGAGGCCAGATACGCAGTATTTT. Protein: CASSSHGGGRPDTQYF. The J gene is TRBJ2-3, the V gene TRBV25-1; 8 positions match TRBD2. This CDR3 spans 16 amino acids. The V gene's germline CDR1 is MGHDK and CDR2 SYGVNS. Trimming cost V 5 bases and J 4 bases; bases outside gene matches: 11.

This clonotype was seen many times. DNA of the CDR3: TGTGCCAGCTGGGGACAGGGCGGAACTCGCGGGAGAGACCCCTACGAGCAGTACTTC. It specifies CASWGQGGTRGRDPYEQYF. The chain links TRBV6-1 to TRBJ2-7; 9 nucleotides align to TRBD1. J gave up 2 bases and V 8 bases, and 22 bases lay outside the gene matches. The germline V gene has CDR1 MNHNS and CDR2 SASEGT. The CDR3 contains 19 residues.

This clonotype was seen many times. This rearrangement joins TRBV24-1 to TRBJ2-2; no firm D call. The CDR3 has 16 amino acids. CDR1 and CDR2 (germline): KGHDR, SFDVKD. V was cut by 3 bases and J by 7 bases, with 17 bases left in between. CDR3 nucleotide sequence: TGTGCCACCAGTGATCACCGACGAGAGTTGGGCGGGGAGCTGTTTTTT. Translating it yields CATSDHRRELGGELFF.

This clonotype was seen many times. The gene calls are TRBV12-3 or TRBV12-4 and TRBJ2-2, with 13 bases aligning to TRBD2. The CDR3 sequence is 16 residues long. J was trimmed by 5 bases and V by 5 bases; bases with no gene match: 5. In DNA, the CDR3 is TGTGCCAGCAGTAGGACTAGCGGGAGCGGGACCGGGGAGCTGTTTTTT. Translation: CASSRTSGSGTGELFF.

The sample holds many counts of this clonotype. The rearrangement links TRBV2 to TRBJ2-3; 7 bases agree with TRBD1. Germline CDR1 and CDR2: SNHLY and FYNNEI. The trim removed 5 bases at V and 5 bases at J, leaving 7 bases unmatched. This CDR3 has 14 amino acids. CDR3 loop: CASSRQGGEDTQYF. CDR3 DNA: TGTGCCAGCAGTCGACAGGGCGGTGAAGATACGCAGTATTTT. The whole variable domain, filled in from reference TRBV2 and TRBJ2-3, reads EPEVTQTPSHQVTQMGQEVILRCVPISNHLYFYWYRQILGQKVEFLVSFYNNEISEKSEIFDDQFSVERPDGSNFTLKIRSTKLEDSAMYFCASSRQGGEDTQYFGPGTRLTVL.

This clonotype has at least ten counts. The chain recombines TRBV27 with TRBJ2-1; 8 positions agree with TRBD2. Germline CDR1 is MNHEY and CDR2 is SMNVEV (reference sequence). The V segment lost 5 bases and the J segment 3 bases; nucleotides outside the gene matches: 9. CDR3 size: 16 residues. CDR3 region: CASSLLSGRGYNEQFF. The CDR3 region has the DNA TGTGCCAGCAGTCTATTAAGCGGGAGAGGCTACAATGAGCAGTTCTTC.

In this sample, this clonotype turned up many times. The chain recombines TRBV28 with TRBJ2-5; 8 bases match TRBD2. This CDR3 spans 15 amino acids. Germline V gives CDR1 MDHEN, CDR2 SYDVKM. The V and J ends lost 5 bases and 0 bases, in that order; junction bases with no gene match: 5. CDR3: CASSPAGANQETQYF. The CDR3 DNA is TGTGCCAGCAGTCCAGCGGGAGCGAACCAAGAGACCCAGTACTTC.

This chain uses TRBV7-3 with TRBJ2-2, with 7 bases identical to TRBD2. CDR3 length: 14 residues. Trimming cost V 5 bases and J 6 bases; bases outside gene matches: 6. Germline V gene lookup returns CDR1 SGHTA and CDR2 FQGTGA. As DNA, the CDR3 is TGTGCCAGCAGCGGGAGGGGTCGGGCCGGGGAGCTGTTTTTT. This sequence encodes CASSGRGRAGELFF.

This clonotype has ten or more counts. The CDR3 loop is CASSLAGQESYEQYF. The CDR3 DNA sequence: TGCGCCAGCAGCTTGGCCGGACAGGAGTCCTACGAGCAGTACTTC. This chain links TRBV5-1 with TRBJ2-7; 7 bases map to TRBD1. CDR1 is SGHRS, CDR2 YFSETQ, per germline. V shed 0 bases, J shed 1 base, and the junction held 4 bases outside the gene matches. The length of the CDR3 is 15 residues.

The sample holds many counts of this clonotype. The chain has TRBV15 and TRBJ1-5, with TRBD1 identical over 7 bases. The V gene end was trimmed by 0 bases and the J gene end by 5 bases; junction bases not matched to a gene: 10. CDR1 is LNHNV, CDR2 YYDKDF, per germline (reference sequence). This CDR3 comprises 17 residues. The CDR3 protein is CATSRDLGTRGDQPQHF. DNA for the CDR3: TGTGCCACCAGCAGAGATCTTGGGACCAGGGGGGATCAGCCCCAGCATTTT. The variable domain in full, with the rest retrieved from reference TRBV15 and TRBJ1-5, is DAMVIQNPRYQVTQFGKPVTLSCSQTLNHNVMYWYQQKSSQAPKLLFHYYDKDFNNEADTPDNFQSRRPNTSFCFLDIRSPGLGDTAMYLCATSRDLGTRGDQPQHFGDGTRLSIL.

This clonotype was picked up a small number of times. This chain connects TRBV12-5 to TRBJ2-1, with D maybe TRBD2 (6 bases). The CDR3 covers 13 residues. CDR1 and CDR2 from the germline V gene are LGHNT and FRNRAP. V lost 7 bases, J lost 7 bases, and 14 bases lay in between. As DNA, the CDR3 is TGTGCTAGTGCCCGGGCGGGGTCAAATGAGCAGTTCTTC. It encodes CASARAGSNEQFF. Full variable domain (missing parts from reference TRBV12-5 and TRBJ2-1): DARVTQTPRHKVTEMGQEVTMRCQPILGHNTVFWYRQTMMQGLELLAYFRNRAPLDDSGMPKDRFSAEMPDATLATLKIQPSEPRDSAVYFCASARAGSNEQFFGPGTRLTVL.

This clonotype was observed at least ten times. CDR3 sequence (DNA): TGTGCCAGGGTGGGTACAGATACGCAGTATTTT. Translated, it gives CARVGTDTQYF. J is TRBJ2-3 and V is TRBV28; D gene unclear. Germline values: CDR1 MDHEN, CDR2 SYDVKM. Trimming stripped 9 bases from V and 3 bases from J, with 7 bases between. CDR3 size: 11 residues.

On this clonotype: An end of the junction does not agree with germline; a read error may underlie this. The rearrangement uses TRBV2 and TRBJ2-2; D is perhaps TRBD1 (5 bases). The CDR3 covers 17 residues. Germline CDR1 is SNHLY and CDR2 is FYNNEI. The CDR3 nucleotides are TGTGCCAGCAGTAAAGCGAAGGGGCAGGGCTCGGCCGGGGAGCTGTTTTTT. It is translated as CASSKAKGQGSAGELFF.

The CDR3 loop is CASSLAGRGRAHTGELFF. CDR3 DNA: TGTGCCAGCAGCTTAGCGGGTCGAGGGAGAGCTCACACCGGGGAGCTGTTTTTT. The chain recombines TRBV7-9 with TRBJ2-2; weak D call: TRBD2 (5 bases). This CDR3 spans 18 amino acids. Germline-derived CDR1 and CDR2 are SEHNR and FQNEAQ (reference sequence). V lost 0 bases and J 3 bases, leaving 17 bases between the germline ends.